Listed below are T cell receptor beta chains from one sample, sequenced in a study of identical twins. TCRdb re-derived calls from the 5' RACE reads in MiXCR, one entry per CDR3 protein. The sample consists of approximately 1.8 million distinct CDR3 sequences, around 29% of them appearing once. The source material was cord blood. The receptors stem from a newborn girl in good health. CDR3s include the opening cysteine and the closing phenylalanine or tryptophan. The D gene is left open where the match is weak. Size values are once, few and many counts, or a class for expanded clones, and some rows have none.

TRBD1	TRBV2	-	TRBJ1-4	CASSADRGRGKLFF	TGTGCCAGCAGTGCGGACAGGGGGCGAGGAAAACTGTTTTTT
TRBD2	TRBV29-1	many	TRBJ2-1	CSVESGGLAVNEQFF	TGCAGCGTTGAGAGCGGGGGACTAGCTGTAAATGAGCAGTTCTTC
TRBD2	TRBV6-5	few	TRBJ2-1	CASSSGLAGGYLYNEQFF	TGTGCCAGCAGTTCGGGACTAGCGGGGGGGTACCTCTACAATGAGCAGTTCTTC
-	TRBV6-6	-	TRBJ1-1	CASSYPPRLGDTEAFF	TGTGCCAGCAGTTACCCCCCCCGCCTGGGGGATACTGAAGCTTTCTTT
TRBD2	TRBV7-2	-	TRBJ2-7	CASSLVRLAGSIEQYF	TGTGCCAGCAGCTTAGTTCGACTAGCGGGATCAATCGAGCAGTACTTC
TRBD1	TRBV2	-	TRBJ1-5	CASSLSGTGPYSNQPQHF	TGTGCCAGCAGTCTTTCCGGGACAGGTCCCTATAGCAATCAGCCCCAGCATTTT
-	TRBV27	few	TRBJ1-1	CASSLSPGRTEAFF	TGTGCCAGCAGTTTGTCCCCAGGGCGCACTGAAGCTTTCTTT
-	TRBV6-5	-	TRBJ2-7	CASSYEMGGEQYF	TGTGCCAGCAGTTATGAGATGGGGGGCGAGCAGTACTTC
TRBD1	TRBV28	few	TRBJ1-5	CASSFRGQGFNQPQHF	TGTGCCAGCAGTTTTAGAGGACAGGGGTTCAATCAGCCCCAGCATTTT
-	TRBV20-1	few	TRBJ1-4	CSAAAGVNEKLFF	TGCAGTGCTGCCGCGGGTGTTAATGAAAAACTGTTTTTT
-	TRBV4-1	few	TRBJ2-7	CASSQVAAQEYEQYF	TGCGCCAGCAGCCAAGTGGCAGCCCAAGAGTACGAGCAGTACTTC
TRBD1	TRBV7-9	-	TRBJ1-2	CASSPMWLHRGQGGYTF	TGTGCCAGCAGCCCCATGTGGCTGCACAGGGGGCAGGGTGGCTACACCTTC
TRBD2	TRBV28	-	TRBJ2-1	CASSDGLDLKDEQFF	TGTGCCAGCAGTGACGGACTAGACCTTAAAGATGAGCAGTTCTTC
-	TRBV20-1	-	TRBJ2-6	CSASLGGTGANVLTF	TGCAGTGCTAGTCTGGGGGGAACCGGGGCCAACGTCCTGACTTTC
-	TRBV18	many	TRBJ2-5	CASSPKGETQYF	TGTGCCAGCTCACCAAAGGGAGAGACCCAGTACTTC
-	TRBV4-1	-	TRBJ1-2	CASSQAGRAYGYTF	TGCGCCAGCAGCCAAGCAGGGAGGGCCTATGGCTACACCTTC
TRBD1	TRBV4-2	few	TRBJ1-5	CASSQDISDRGSNQPQHF	TGTGCCAGCAGCCAAGATATCTCGGACAGGGGTAGCAATCAGCCCCAGCATTTT
TRBD1	TRBV6-6	-	TRBJ1-5	CASREQGARNQPQHF	TGTGCCAGCAGGGAACAGGGGGCGCGCAATCAGCCCCAGCATTTT
TRBD1	TRBV5-1	few	TRBJ2-1	CASEGQASSNEQFF	TGCGCCAGCGAAGGACAGGCGTCGTCCAATGAGCAGTTCTTC
-	TRBV6-1	few	TRBJ1-6	CASSFFGVDVANSPLHF	TGTGCCAGCAGCTTCTTCGGGGTGGACGTAGCAAATTCACCCCTCCACTTT
TRBD1	TRBV25-1	-	TRBJ1-2	CASSLGQGYGYNF	TGTGCCAGCAGCCTTGGACAGGGCTATGGCTACAACTTC
-	TRBV27	-	TRBJ1-6	CASSSPGASSSPLHF	TGTGCCAGCAGTTCTCCAGGGGCATCAAGCTCACCCCTCCACTTT
TRBD2	TRBV5-6	-	TRBJ2-1	CASSNGLAGYNEQFF	TGTGCCAGCAGCAATGGACTAGCGGGCTACAATGAGCAGTTCTTC
-	TRBV28	-	TRBJ2-5	CASTNSRETQYF	TGTGCCAGCACCAATTCAAGGGAGACCCAGTACTTC
-	TRBV20-1	once	TRBJ2-5	CSARTGSPETQYF	TGCAGTGCTCGTACAGGGAGCCCAGAGACCCAGTACTTC
-	TRBV5-1	few	TRBJ2-5	CASSLDGIKETQYF	TGCGCCAGCAGCTTGGACGGGATAAAAGAGACCCAGTACTTC
TRBD1	TRBV5-1	-	TRBJ2-3	CASAGQVADTQYF	TGCGCCAGCGCTGGACAGGTGGCAGATACGCAGTATTTT
TRBD2	TRBV6-2/TRBV6-3	few	TRBJ2-7	CASKRTSGSEQYF	TGTGCCAGCAAGAGGACTAGCGGGAGCGAGCAGTACTTC
-	TRBV12-3/TRBV12-4	-	TRBJ2-7	CASSFGQTTYEQYF	TGTGCCAGCAGTTTTGGGCAGACTACCTACGAGCAGTACTTC
TRBD1	TRBV28	-	TRBJ2-5	CASRPPGTGKETQYF	TGTGCCAGCCGTCCCCCCGGGACAGGAAAAGAGACCCAGTACTTC
-	TRBV5-1	few	TRBJ1-2	CASSPVSDYGYTF	TGCGCCAGCAGCCCCGTTTCGGACTATGGCTACACCTTC
-	TRBV20-1	once	TRBJ2-7	CSARAASAHSEQYF	TGCAGTGCTAGAGCAGCTAGCGCCCACAGCGAGCAGTACTTC
TRBD2	TRBV27	-	TRBJ2-7	CASSLRWTSVSYEQYF	TGTGCCAGCAGTTTAAGATGGACTAGCGTCTCCTACGAGCAGTACTTC